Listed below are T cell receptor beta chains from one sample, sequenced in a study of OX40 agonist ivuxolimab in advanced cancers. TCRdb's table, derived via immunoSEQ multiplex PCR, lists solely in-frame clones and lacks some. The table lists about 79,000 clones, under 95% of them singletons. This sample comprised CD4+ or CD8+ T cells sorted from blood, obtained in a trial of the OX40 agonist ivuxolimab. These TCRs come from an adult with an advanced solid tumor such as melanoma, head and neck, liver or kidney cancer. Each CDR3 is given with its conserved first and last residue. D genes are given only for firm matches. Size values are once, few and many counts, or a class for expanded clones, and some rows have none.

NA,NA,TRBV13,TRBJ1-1,CASSRTNTEAFF,TGTGCCAGCAGCCGGACGAACACTGAAGCTTTCTTT
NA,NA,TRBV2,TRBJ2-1,CASRALAMAHNEQFF,TGTGCCAGCCGCGCCCTAGCAATGGCGCACAATGAGCAGTTCTTC
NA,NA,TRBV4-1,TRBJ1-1,CASSQAGTEAFF,TGCGCCAGCAGCCAAGCGGGCACTGAAGCTTTCTTT
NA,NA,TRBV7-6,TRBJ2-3,CASSLTDTQYF,TGTGCCAGCAGCCTCACAGATACGCAGTATTTT
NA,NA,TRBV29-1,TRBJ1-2,CSVIMGGLVGYTF,TGCAGCGTGATAATGGGGGGACTTGTGGGCTACACCTTC
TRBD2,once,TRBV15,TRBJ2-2,CATGRGTGELFF,TGTGCCACCGGGAGGGGAACCGGGGAGCTGTTTTTT
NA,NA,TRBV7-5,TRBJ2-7,CARSLPWDRGPNYEQYF,TGTGCCAGAAGCTTACCCTGGGACAGGGGGCCCAACTACGAGCAGTACTTC
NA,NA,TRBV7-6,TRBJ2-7,CASSLVAYEQYF,TGTGCCAGCAGCTTAGTTGCCTACGAGCAGTACTTC
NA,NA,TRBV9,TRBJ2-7,CASSVVAYEQYF,TGTGCCAGCAGCGTAGTGGCCTACGAGCAGTACTTC
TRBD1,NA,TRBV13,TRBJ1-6,CASSSTGRSYNSPLHF,TGTGCCAGCAGCTCGACAGGGAGGTCGTATAATTCACCCCTCCACTTT
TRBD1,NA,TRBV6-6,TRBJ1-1,CASNDDRGNTEAFF,TGTGCCAGCAACGATGACAGGGGGAACACTGAAGCTTTCTTT
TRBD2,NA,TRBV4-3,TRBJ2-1,CASSLISGGAYNEQFF,TGCGCCAGCAGCCTTATAAGCGGGGGGGCCTACAATGAGCAGTTCTTC
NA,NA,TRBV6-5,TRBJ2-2,CASSYSTGERTGELFF,TGTGCCAGCAGTTACTCGACGGGGGAGAGGACCGGGGAGCTGTTTTTT
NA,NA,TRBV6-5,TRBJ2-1,CASSYGVNEQFF,TGTGCCAGCAGTTACGGGGTCAATGAGCAGTTCTTC
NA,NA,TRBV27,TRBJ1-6,CASSPTGTWGSYNSPLHF,TGTGCCAGCAGTCCCACCGGGACCTGGGGCTCCTATAATTCACCCCTCCACTTT
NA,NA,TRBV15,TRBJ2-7,CATSSLLEEQYF,TGTGCCACCAGCAGTCTCCTTGAGGAGCAGTACTTC
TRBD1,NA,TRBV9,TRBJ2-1,CASSATGTGFDEQFF,TGTGCCAGCAGTGCCACCGGGACAGGGTTCGATGAGCAGTTCTTC
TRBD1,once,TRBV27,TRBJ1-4,CASSAEGAPTNEKLFF,TGTGCCAGCAGCGCCGAGGGGGCGCCTACTAATGAAAAACTGTTTTTT
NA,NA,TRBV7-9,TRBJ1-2,CAASKNEDYGYTF,TGTGCCGCCAGCAAGAACGAGGACTATGGCTACACCTTC
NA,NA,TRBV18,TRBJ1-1,CASSLLLNDRTEAFF,TGTGCCAGCTCACTGCTACTAAACGACAGGACTGAAGCTTTCTTT
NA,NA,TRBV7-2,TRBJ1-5,CASSHGENRVQPQHF,TGTGCCAGCAGCCACGGGGAGAACAGGGTTCAGCCCCAGCATTTT
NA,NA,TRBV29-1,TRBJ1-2,CSVSPDRYYGYTF,TGCAGCGTCTCACCCGACAGGTACTATGGCTACACCTTC